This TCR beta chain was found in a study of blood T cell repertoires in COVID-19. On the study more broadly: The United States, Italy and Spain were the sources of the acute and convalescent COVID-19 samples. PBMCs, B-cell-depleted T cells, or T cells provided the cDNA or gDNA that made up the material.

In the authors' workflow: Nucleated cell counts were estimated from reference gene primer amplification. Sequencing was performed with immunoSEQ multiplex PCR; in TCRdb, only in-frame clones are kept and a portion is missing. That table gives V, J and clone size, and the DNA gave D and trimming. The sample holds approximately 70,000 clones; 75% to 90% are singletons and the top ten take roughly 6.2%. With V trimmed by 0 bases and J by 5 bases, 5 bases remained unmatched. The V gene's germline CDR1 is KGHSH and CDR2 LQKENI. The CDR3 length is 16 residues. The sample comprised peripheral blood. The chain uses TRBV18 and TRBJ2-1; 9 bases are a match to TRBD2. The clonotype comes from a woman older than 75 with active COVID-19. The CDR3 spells CASSPPGGRVNNEQFF. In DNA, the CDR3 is TGTGCCAGCTCACCACCGGGCGGGAGGGTAAACAATGAGCAGTTCTTC. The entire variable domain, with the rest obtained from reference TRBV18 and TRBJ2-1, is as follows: NAGVMQNPRHLVRRRGQEARLRCSPMKGHSHVYWYRQLPEEGLKFMVYLQKENIIDESGMPKERFSAEFPKEGPSILRIQQVVRGDSAAYFCASSPPGGRVNNEQFFGPGTRLTVL.